The sequence of this T cell receptor (beta chain) was determined in a study of regulatory T cells in long-lasting Graves disease. Time point in this sample: newly diagnosed GD, antithyroid drugs for less than 3 months. PBMC-extracted RNA yielded the TCR library. Only a few counts were recorded for this clonotype. Library construction for TCR beta used iRepertoire HTBI primers and Arm-PCR of CDR3 regions. Via MiXCR, TCRdb re-called the multiplex PCR reads, giving one row per CDR3 protein. The sample consists of 300,000 to 400,000 distinct CDR3 sequences, approximately 16% of them appearing once. The sample was also reused in another study, on T cells in Graves' hyperthyroidism and ophthalmopathy.

This clonotype was obtained from a middle-aged man with Graves disease. The source material was peripheral blood mononuclear cells (PBMCs), sampled at new diagnosis, from a patient treated with antithyroid drugs.

CDR3 sequence reads: CASSQKSPGANSPLHF. The CDR3 coding sequence is TGCGCCAGCAGCCAAAAATCGCCAGGAGCTAATTCACCCCTCCACTTT. The rearrangement joins TRBV4-1 to TRBJ1-6, with unresolved D. This CDR3 contains 16 residues. Germline V lookup: CDR1 MGHRA, CDR2 YSYEKL. V lost 2 bases, J lost 6 bases, and 14 bases lay in between.